The T cell receptor beta chain described here comes from a study of blood T cells in healthy people across ages. A few counts support this clonotype. Germline V gene sequence: CDR1 SGHRS, CDR2 YFSETQ. The CDR3 covers 16 residues. The trim removed 2 bases at V and 0 bases at J, leaving 2 bases unmatched. A sample-barcoded 5' primer and a J-beta primer mix were used in a second PCR of roughly 7 to 11 cycles. From the 5' RACE reads, TCRdb called clonotypes with MiXCR, one entry per CDR3 protein. This table has 1.5 million to 2 million distinct CDR3 sequences, 28% appearing once. The receptor's source is a woman aged 25 to 45 in good health. The specimen sequenced was blood. This chain links TRBV5-1 with TRBJ2-1; 10 positions match TRBD1. CDR3 DNA: TGCGCCAGCAGCTTCTGGACAGGGGGCTCCTACAATGAGCAGTTCTTC. The encoded protein is CASSFWTGGSYNEQFF.